Following are 27 T cell receptor beta chains from one sample sequenced in a study of blood T cell repertoires in COVID-19. The method was immunoSEQ multiplex PCR; TCRdb's version includes in-frame clones alone and lacks a portion of them. The profile covers fewer than 200,000 clones, with around 82% appearing a single time and more than 4% taken by the ten largest. Input material: PBMCs or T cells enriched from blood (not recorded which). The receptor set was obtained from an older woman with acute COVID-19.

The rearrangement links TRBV6-5 to TRBJ1-3, with TRBD1 as a possible D gene (6 bases). Per the germline V gene, CDR1 is MNHEY and CDR2 is SVGAGI. CDR3 length: 14 residues. V lost 3 bases and J 4 bases, leaving 10 bases between the germline ends. CDR3 residues: CASSYQGRGNTIYF. In DNA, the CDR3 is TGTGCCAGCAGTTATCAGGGGCGGGGAAACACCATATATTTT.

The CDR3 bases are TGTGCCAGCAATCTGGGACTAGCGGGCCATGAGCAGTTCTTC. It is translated as CASNLGLAGHEQFF. The chain has TRBV9 and TRBJ2-1; the match to TRBD2 covers 12 bases. The CDR3 length is 14 residues. Looked up from germline, CDR1 is SGDLS and CDR2 is YYNGEE. After removal of 6 bases from V and 8 bases from J, the junction contained 6 bases not matched to a gene.

The CDR3 nucleotides read TGTGCCAGCAGCCAAGGACTCAAAAACACTGAAGCTTTCTTT. Translated: CASSQGLKNTEAFF. The V gene is TRBV3-1 (or the pseudogene TRBV3-2), the J gene TRBJ1-1; D remains unclear. The CDR3 covers 14 residues. V lost 1 base and J lost 2, with 8 bases in between. Germline CDR1 and CDR2: LGHDT and YNNKEL (reference sequence).

The rearrangement joins TRBV4-3 to TRBJ2-1; TRBD2 agrees at 11 bases. V shed 1 base, J shed 7 bases, and the junction held 18 bases outside the gene matches. Germline V gives CDR1 LGHNA, CDR2 YSLEER. CDR3 length: 20 amino acids. The CDR3 nucleotides are TGCGCCAGCAGCCAAGTCAGGGGCGGTGGGCTAGCGGGGGGAAAGAATGAGCAGTTCTTC. This codes for CASSQVRGGGLAGGKNEQFF.

The rearrangement joins TRBV29-1 to TRBJ2-7; 10 bases fit TRBD2. Germline V CDR1 and CDR2: SQVTM, ANQGSEA. V lost 4 bases to trimming and J lost 13 bases; unmatched junction nucleotides: 10. The CDR3 has 12 residues. This chain's CDR3 is CSVGVTGTSVYF. The DNA of the CDR3 is TGCAGCGTTGGTGTAACCGGGACTAGCGTATACTTC.

The chain combines TRBV6-2 or TRBV6-3 with TRBJ1-5; D possibly corresponds to TRBD1 (5 bases). Germline V gene data show CDR1 as MNHEY and CDR2 as SVGEGT. The V end was cut by 1 base, the J end by 7 bases, with 11 bases between. The CDR3 contains 14 residues. This CDR3 is CASSYLAGNQPQHF. CDR3 in DNA: TGTGCCAGCAGTTACTTGGCAGGGAACCAGCCCCAGCATTTT.

The chain recombines TRBV19 with TRBJ2-3; possible D gene TRBD1, 7 bases. The V gene lost 5 bases and the J gene lost 0 bases, with 12 bases spanning the gap. Germline CDR1 is LNHDA and CDR2 is SQIVND (reference sequence). The CDR3 spans 15 residues. This CDR3 reads CASSLTGTSTDTQYF. CDR3 coding DNA: TGTGCCAGTAGTCTGACAGGGACTAGCACAGATACGCAGTATTTT.

V is TRBV18 and J is TRBJ1-6; 7 nucleotides match TRBD1. V lost 6 bases, J lost 10 bases, and 12 bases stayed unmatched. This CDR3 is 15 amino acids long. Germline values: CDR1 KGHSH, CDR2 LQKENI. This CDR3 is CASSQTGNEESPLHF. Written as DNA, the CDR3 is TGTGCCAGCTCTCAGACAGGGAACGAAGAATCACCCCTCCACTTT.

In DNA form, the CDR3 reads TGTGCCAGCAGCTTAGAGGGAGGTCTGTTAAGCACAGATACGCAGTATTTT. Residues: CASSLEGGLLSTDTQYF. The chain employs TRBV11-2 and TRBJ2-3; D perhaps matches TRBD2 (6 bases). The CDR3 is 17 amino acids. With 0 bases removed from V and 0 bases from J, the gap between germline ends came to 13 bases. Germline V CDR1 and CDR2: SGHAT, FQNNGV. Based on the CDR3 plus reference TRBV11-2 and TRBJ2-3, the full variable domain is EAGVAQSPRYKIIEKRQSVAFWCNPISGHATLYWYQQILGQGPKLLIQFQNNGVVDDSQLPKDRFSAERLKGVDSTLKIQPAKLEDSAVYLCASSLEGGLLSTDTQYFGPGTRLTVL.

The CDR3 sequence is CASSDRRGRGNEQFF. CDR3 nucleotides: TGTGCCAGCAGTGATCGACGCGGGAGGGGCAATGAGCAGTTCTTC. V gene TRBV6-4 combines with J gene TRBJ2-1, with 9 bases lining up with TRBD2. After removal of 3 bases from V and 6 bases from J, the junction contained 6 bases not matched to a gene. Germline V CDR1 and CDR2: MRHNA, SNTAGT. CDR3 length: 15 amino acids.

The CDR3 DNA reads TGTGCCAGCAGCGCCCGGAGTGAGCAGTTCTTC. It translates to CASSARSEQFF. The rearrangement joins TRBV6-5 to TRBJ2-1; D not resolved. V lost 6 bases and J lost 9, with 9 bases in between. The CDR3 loop spans 11 amino acids. Germline V CDR1 and CDR2: MNHEY, SVGAGI.

This clone was recorded once. V usage is TRBV9 and J usage is TRBJ2-1; D is possibly TRBD1 (5 bases). The V end was cut by 4 bases, the J end by 2 bases, with 13 bases between. The CDR3 contains 15 residues. From germline, CDR1 is SGDLS and CDR2 YYNGEE. Here the CDR3 reads CASSPRADTYNEQFF. CDR3 nucleotides: TGTGCCAGCAGCCCCCGGGCGGACACCTACAATGAGCAGTTCTTC.

The V call is TRBV18, the J call TRBJ2-7; D not resolved. The V gene lost 3 bases and the J gene lost 3 bases, with 6 bases spanning the gap. This CDR3 contains 12 residues. Germline loops: CDR1 KGHSH, CDR2 LQKENI. The CDR3 region is CASSPQDYEQYF. CDR3 nucleotides: TGTGCCAGCTCACCCCAGGACTACGAGCAGTACTTC.

CDR3 protein: CASSPRRATEAFF. In nucleotides, the CDR3 is TGTGCCAGCTCACCGAGGCGGGCCACTGAAGCTTTCTTT. This chain uses TRBV18 with TRBJ1-1; D call uncertain. Germline V CDR1 and CDR2: KGHSH, LQKENI. Trimming removed 3 bases at V and 4 bases at J, with 9 bases between. This CDR3 is built from 13 residues.

The chain carries TRBV19 and TRBJ2-1; 8 bases agree with TRBD1. In germline, CDR1 is LNHDA, CDR2 SQIVND (reference sequence). CDR3 length: 15 residues. The trim removed 3 bases at V and 3 bases at J, leaving 4 bases unmatched. This CDR3 reads CASSIDRGGYNEQFF. In DNA form, the CDR3 reads TGTGCCAGTAGTATCGACAGGGGAGGCTACAATGAGCAGTTCTTC.

The chain employs TRBV9 and TRBJ1-1, with D possibly being TRBD1 (5 bases). The CDR3 contains 14 residues. Germline values: CDR1 SGDLS, CDR2 YYNGEE. The V end was cut by 6 bases, the J end by 3 bases, with 15 bases between. Written as DNA, the CDR3 is TGTGCCAGCACCTCGGGCAGGGCCCACACTGAAGCTTTCTTT. This sequence encodes CASTSGRAHTEAFF.

V and J are TRBV4-3 and TRBJ1-1; tentative D call: TRBD1 (5 bases). The CDR3 consists of 13 residues. Germline V gene sequence: CDR1 LGHNA, CDR2 YSLEER. The germline V and J ends were trimmed by 3 bases and 6 bases, with 11 bases remaining between them. The CDR3 DNA reads TGCGCCAGCAGCCAGCCAGGGTTATCTGAAGCTTTCTTT. This codes for CASSQPGLSEAFF.

The chain uses TRBV5-4 and TRBJ2-3; TRBD1 aligns across 10 bases. With V trimmed by 0 bases and J by 7 bases, 2 bases remained unmatched. The CDR3 loop spans 14 amino acids. Germline assignment: CDR1 SGHNT and CDR2 YYREEE (reference sequence). CDR3 sequence: CASSLGQGANTQYF. In nucleotides, the CDR3 is TGTGCCAGCAGCTTGGGACAGGGGGCAAATACGCAGTATTTT.

This clone was observed a handful of times. This sequence joins TRBV6-5 and TRBJ2-3, with unresolved D. The CDR3 runs 13 residues. Deletions cut 8 bases from V and 0 bases from J, with 9 bases between. The V gene's germline CDR1 is MNHEY and CDR2 SVGAGI. Written as DNA, the CDR3 is TGTGCCAGCCGACTTCCTAGCACAGATACGCAGTATTTT. It specifies CASRLPSTDTQYF.

The count of this clone is one. Other DNA sequences of this sample code for an identical CDR3. V gene TRBV12-3 or TRBV12-4 combines with J gene TRBJ2-1, with TRBD1 matching over 8 bases. Trimming cost V 4 bases and J 4 bases; bases outside gene matches: 0. This CDR3 is built from 13 residues. The CDR3 nucleotides read TGTGCCAGCAGTTGGGACAGGTACAATGAGCAGTTCTTC. Residues: CASSWDRYNEQFF.

The rearrangement uses TRBV10-1 and TRBJ1-2; D is perhaps TRBD1 (5 bases). Trimming pared 2 bases from V and 4 bases from J, leaving 8 bases between. The CDR3 totals 13 residues. CDR1 WNHNN and CDR2 SYGVQD come from the germline V gene (reference sequence). For the CDR3, the DNA is TGCGCCAGCAGTGAGGGGGGGTCCTATGGCTACACCTTC. This translates into CASSEGGSYGYTF.

The chain employs TRBV11-2 and TRBJ2-3, with unresolved D. Germline V gene lookup returns CDR1 SGHAT and CDR2 FQNNGV. The CDR3 is made up of 11 amino acids. With 5 bases removed from V and 9 bases from J, the gap between germline ends came to 9 bases. The CDR3 coding sequence is TGTGCCAGCAGCCCGTCACACACGCAGTATTTT. Translating it yields CASSPSHTQYF.

This clone was detected a few times. The chain links TRBV9 to TRBJ2-2, with D possibly being TRBD1 (5 bases). The germline V gene encodes CDR1 SGDLS and CDR2 YYNGEE. The CDR3 is 15 amino acids. Deletions cut 4 bases from V and 7 bases from J, with 17 bases between. The CDR3 DNA is TGTGCCAGCAGCCAGGGCAGGAGTCTCGGCGGGGAGCTGTTTTTT. It encodes CASSQGRSLGGELFF. Full variable domain (remainder filled in from reference TRBV9 and TRBJ2-2): DSGVTQTPKHLITATGQRVTLRCSPRSGDLSVYWYQQSLDQGLQFLIQYYNGEERAKGNILERFSAQQFPDLHSELNLSSLELGDSALYFCASSQGRSLGGELFFGEGSRLTVL.

This chain joins TRBV7-2 and TRBJ2-1; 9 bases fit TRBD1. This CDR3 comprises 15 residues. The V segment lost 1 base and the J segment 6 bases; nucleotides outside the gene matches: 4. CDR1 SGHTA and CDR2 FQGNSA come from the germline V gene. This chain's CDR3 is CASSLDRGLGNEQFF. The DNA for the CDR3 is TGTGCCAGCAGCTTAGACAGGGGGCTGGGCAATGAGCAGTTCTTC.

J is TRBJ2-7 and V is TRBV3-1 (or the pseudogene TRBV3-2), with 7 bases lining up with TRBD1. CDR3 length: 15 residues. Germline V gene sequence: CDR1 LGHDT, CDR2 YNNKEL (reference sequence). V trimming: 4 bases; J trimming: 3 bases; junction bases outside the gene matches: 9. The CDR3 sequence is CASSPRQGALYEQYV. The CDR3 nucleotides are TGTGCCAGCAGCCCTAGACAGGGAGCTCTCTACGAGCAGTACGTC.

The chain couples TRBV18 to TRBJ2-5, with D possibly being TRBD2 (6 bases). This CDR3 comprises 13 residues. Germline CDR1 and CDR2: KGHSH and LQKENI. V gave up 2 bases and J gave up 4 bases, with 8 bases separating them. CDR3 amino acids: CASSPMGGETQYF. CDR3 nucleotides: TGTGCCAGCTCACCAATGGGGGGAGAGACCCAGTACTTC.

In this sample, this clone turned up a few times. This chain joins TRBV7-2 and TRBJ1-3, with D possibly TRBD1 on 6 matching bases. CDR1 is SGHTA and CDR2 is FQGNSA in the germline V gene. The V end lost 1 base, the J end lost 1 base, and 14 bases lay between the germline ends. The CDR3 loop spans 17 amino acids. This chain's CDR3 is CASSLGPGGGSGNTIYF. CDR3 nucleotide sequence: TGTGCCAGCAGCTTAGGGCCGGGGGGCGGTTCTGGAAACACCATATATTTT.